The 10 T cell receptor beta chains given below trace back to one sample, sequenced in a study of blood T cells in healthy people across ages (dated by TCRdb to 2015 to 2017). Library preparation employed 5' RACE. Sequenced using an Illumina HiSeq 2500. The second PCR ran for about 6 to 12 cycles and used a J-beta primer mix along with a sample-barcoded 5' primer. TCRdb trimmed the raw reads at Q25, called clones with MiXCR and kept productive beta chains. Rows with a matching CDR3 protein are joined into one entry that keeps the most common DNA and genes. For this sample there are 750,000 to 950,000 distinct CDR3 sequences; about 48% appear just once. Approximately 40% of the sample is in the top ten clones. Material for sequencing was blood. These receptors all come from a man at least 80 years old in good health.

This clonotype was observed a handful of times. CDR3 coding DNA: TGCAGCGTTATGGACAGGGGGTTCCACGAGCAGTACTTC. Translated: CSVMDRGFHEQYF. V is TRBV29-1 and J is TRBJ2-7; 10 bases agree with TRBD1. The CDR3 runs to 13 residues. Trimming at V came to 5 bases and at J to 5 bases, leaving 6 bases not matched to a gene. The germline V gene encodes CDR1 SQVTM and CDR2 ANQGSEA.

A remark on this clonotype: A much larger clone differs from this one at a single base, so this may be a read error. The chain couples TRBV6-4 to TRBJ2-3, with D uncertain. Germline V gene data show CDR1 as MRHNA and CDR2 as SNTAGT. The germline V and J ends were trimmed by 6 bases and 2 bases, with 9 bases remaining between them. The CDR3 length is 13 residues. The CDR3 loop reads CASRQTATDTQYF. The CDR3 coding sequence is TGTGCCAGCAGGCAGACTGCCACAGATACGCAGTATTTT.

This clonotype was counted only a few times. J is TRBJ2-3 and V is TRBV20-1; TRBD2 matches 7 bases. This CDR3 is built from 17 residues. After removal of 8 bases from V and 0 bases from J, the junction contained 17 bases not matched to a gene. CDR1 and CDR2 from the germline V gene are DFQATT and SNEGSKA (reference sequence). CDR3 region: CSCPKGGSSWSTDTQYF. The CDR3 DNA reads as TGCAGTTGCCCAAAGGGCGGGAGTAGCTGGAGCACAGATACGCAGTATTTT.

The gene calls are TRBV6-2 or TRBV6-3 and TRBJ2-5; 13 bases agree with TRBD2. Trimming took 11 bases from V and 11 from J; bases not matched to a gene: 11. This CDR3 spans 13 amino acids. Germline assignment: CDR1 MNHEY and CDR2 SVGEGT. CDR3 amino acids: CAGTRLAGGEQYF. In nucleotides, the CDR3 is TGTGCCGGGACACGACTAGCGGGAGGTGAGCAGTACTTC.

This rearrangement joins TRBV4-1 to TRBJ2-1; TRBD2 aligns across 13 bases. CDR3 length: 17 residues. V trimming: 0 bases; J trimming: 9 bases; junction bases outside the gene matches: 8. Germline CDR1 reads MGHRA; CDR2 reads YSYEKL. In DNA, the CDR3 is TGCGCCAGCAGCCAAGAATTCGGACTAGCGGGAGCGGGTGAGCAGTTCTTC. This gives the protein CASSQEFGLAGAGEQFF.

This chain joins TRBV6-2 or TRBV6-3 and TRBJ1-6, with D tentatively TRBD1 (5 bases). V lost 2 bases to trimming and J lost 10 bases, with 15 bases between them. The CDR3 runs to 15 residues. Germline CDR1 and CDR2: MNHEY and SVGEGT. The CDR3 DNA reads TGTGCCAGCAGTTACCAGGACCGTGGGGGATCACCCCTCCACTTT. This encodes CASSYQDRGGSPLHF.

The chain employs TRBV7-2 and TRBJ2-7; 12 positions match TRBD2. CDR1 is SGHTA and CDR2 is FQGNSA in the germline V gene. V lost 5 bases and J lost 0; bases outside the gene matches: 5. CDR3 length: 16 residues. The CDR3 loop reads CASSLLTSGSSYEQYF. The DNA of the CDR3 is TGTGCCAGCAGCCTATTGACTAGCGGGAGCTCCTACGAGCAGTACTTC.

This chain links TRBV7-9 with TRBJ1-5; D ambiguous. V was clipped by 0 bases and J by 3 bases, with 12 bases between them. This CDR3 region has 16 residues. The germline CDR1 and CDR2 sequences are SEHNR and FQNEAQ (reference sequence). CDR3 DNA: TGTGCCAGCAGCTTAGCCGAAACAGCCTTCAATCAGCCCCAGCATTTT. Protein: CASSLAETAFNQPQHF.

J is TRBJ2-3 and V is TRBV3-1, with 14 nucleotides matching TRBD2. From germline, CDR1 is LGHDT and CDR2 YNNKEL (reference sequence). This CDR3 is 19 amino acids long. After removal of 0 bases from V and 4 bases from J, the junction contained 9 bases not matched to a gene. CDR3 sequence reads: CASSQDRGLAGAAADTQYF. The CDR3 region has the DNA TGTGCCAGCAGCCAAGATCGGGGACTAGCGGGAGCCGCCGCAGATACGCAGTATTTT.

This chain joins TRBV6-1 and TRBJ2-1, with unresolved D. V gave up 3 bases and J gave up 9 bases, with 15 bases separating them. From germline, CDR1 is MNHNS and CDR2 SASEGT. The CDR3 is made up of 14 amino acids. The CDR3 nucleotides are TGTGCCAGCAGTGAGGGTGGAGTCCACGTTGAGCAGTTCTTC. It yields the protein CASSEGGVHVEQFF.